The 3 T cell receptor beta chains below all came from one sample that was sequenced in a study of control samples from healthy donors and cancer patients. Some clones are missing from TCRdb's copy, which holds only in-frame ones; the method was immunoSEQ multiplex PCR. This table holds under 60,000 clones, roughly 93% found once. Input material: PBMCs. The receptors here all came from a woman in her forties or fifties with head and neck cancer.

This clone was detected once. The chain uses TRBV28 and TRBJ2-2; 8 bases agree with TRBD1. The CDR3 covers 17 residues. Unmatched junction bases numbered 13, after V lost 5 bases and J lost 5 bases. Per germline, CDR1 MDHEN and CDR2 SYDVKM. The CDR3 loop is CASSQGLTGVRTGELFF. In DNA form, the CDR3 reads TGTGCCAGCAGTCAGGGGTTGACAGGGGTTCGGACCGGGGAGCTGTTTTTT.

V and J are TRBV27 and TRBJ1-2; D may be TRBD1 (6 bases). This CDR3 has 15 residues. Looked up from germline, CDR1 is MNHEY and CDR2 is SMNVEV (reference sequence). The V end lost 3 bases, the J end lost 4 bases, and 15 bases lay between the germline ends. CDR3 bases: TGTGCCAGCAGTTTCCGGGGGCAGGACTTCTATGGCTACACCTTC. Its protein is CASSFRGQDFYGYTF.

The V and J genes are TRBV2 and TRBJ1-1, with D unclear. Germline loops: CDR1 SNHLY, CDR2 FYNNEI. The CDR3 is 15 amino acids. V was trimmed by 0 bases and J by 2 bases, leaving 10 bases between them. The CDR3 loop is CASSEALRQNTEAFF. The DNA for the CDR3 is TGTGCCAGCAGTGAAGCGCTTCGGCAAAACACTGAAGCTTTCTTT.